The 3 T cell receptor beta chains reported below all come from one sample, sequenced in a study of blood T cells in healthy people across ages. Primed by a sample-barcoded 5' primer and a J-beta primer mix, a second PCR proceeded for roughly 7 to 11 cycles. TCRdb reanalysed the 5' RACE reads using MiXCR and keeps one entry per CDR3 protein. The sample includes under 1,000,000 distinct CDR3 sequences, roughly 40% of them seen just once. The sequenced material came from blood. These receptors all stem from a man aged 18 to 35 in good health.

The chain employs TRBV4-2 and TRBJ1-2, with 10 bases lining up with TRBD1. V was clipped by 3 bases and J by 7 bases; unmatched bases: 8. The CDR3 has 15 residues. Germline assignment: CDR1 LGHNA and CDR2 YNFKEQ. As DNA, the CDR3 is TGTGCCAGCAGCCATGCGACAGGGGGCGCGGTTGGCTACACCTTC. This gives the protein CASSHATGGAVGYTF.

This clonotype was seen a few times. The J gene is TRBJ1-5, the V gene TRBV27; D unclear. Between the trimmed V and J ends, which lost 4 bases and 0 bases, there was a span of 7 bases. The V gene's germline CDR1 is MNHEY and CDR2 SMNVEV (reference sequence). The CDR3 extends over 14 amino acids. DNA for the CDR3: TGTGCCAGCAGTTCTAAGTCTAGCAATCAGCCCCAGCATTTT. Translated, it gives CASSSKSSNQPQHF.

This clonotype showed up just once. A much larger clone differs from this one at a single base, so this may be a read error. J is TRBJ2-5 and V is TRBV5-6; 9 bases map to TRBD1. The J segment lost 5 bases and the V segment lost 3 bases, leaving 8 bases of the junction unmatched. The length of the CDR3 is 15 residues. CDR1 SGHDT and CDR2 YYEEEE come from the germline V gene. The CDR3 is CASSCWTGEAETQYF. As DNA, the CDR3 is TGTGCCAGCAGCTGTTGGACAGGGGAAGCGGAGACCCAGTACTTC.